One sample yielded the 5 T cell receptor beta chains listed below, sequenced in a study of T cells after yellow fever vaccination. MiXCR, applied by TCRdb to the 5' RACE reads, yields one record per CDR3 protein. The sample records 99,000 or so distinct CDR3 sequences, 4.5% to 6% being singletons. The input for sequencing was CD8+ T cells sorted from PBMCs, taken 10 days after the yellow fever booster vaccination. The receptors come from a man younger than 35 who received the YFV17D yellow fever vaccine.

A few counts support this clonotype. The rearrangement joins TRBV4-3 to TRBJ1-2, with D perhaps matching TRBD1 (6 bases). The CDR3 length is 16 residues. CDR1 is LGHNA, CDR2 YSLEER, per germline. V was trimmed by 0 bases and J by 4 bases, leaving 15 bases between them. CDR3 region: CASSQDKGGARYGYTF. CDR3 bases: TGCGCCAGCAGCCAAGATAAGGGGGGGGCGCGCTATGGCTACACCTTC.

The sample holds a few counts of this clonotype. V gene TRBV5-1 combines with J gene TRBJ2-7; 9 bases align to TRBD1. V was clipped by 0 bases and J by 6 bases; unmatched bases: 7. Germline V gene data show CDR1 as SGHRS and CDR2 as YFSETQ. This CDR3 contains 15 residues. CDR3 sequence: CASSLARDRDPEQYF. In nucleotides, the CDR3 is TGCGCCAGCAGCTTGGCTAGGGACAGGGATCCCGAGCAGTACTTC.

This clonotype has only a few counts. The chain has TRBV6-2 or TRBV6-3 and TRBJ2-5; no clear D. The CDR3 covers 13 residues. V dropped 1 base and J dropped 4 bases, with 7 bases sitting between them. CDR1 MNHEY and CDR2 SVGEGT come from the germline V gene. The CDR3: CASSYYGRETQYF. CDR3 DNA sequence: TGTGCCAGCAGTTACTACGGTCGAGAGACCCAGTACTTC.

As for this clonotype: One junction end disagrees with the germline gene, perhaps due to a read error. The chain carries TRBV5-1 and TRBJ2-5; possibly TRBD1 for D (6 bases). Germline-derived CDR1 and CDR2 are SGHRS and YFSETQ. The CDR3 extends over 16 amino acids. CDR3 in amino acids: CASSLAQGVWQETQYF. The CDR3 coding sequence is TGCGCCAGCAGCTTGGCACAGGGAGTATGGCAAGAGACTCAGTACTTC.

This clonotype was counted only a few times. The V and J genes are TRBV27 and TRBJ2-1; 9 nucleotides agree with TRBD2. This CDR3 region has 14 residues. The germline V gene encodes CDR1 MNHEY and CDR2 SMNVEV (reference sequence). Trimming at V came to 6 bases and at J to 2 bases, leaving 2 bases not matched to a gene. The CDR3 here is CASRSGGPYNEQFF. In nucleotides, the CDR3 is TGTGCCAGCAGGAGCGGGGGGCCCTACAATGAGCAGTTCTTC.